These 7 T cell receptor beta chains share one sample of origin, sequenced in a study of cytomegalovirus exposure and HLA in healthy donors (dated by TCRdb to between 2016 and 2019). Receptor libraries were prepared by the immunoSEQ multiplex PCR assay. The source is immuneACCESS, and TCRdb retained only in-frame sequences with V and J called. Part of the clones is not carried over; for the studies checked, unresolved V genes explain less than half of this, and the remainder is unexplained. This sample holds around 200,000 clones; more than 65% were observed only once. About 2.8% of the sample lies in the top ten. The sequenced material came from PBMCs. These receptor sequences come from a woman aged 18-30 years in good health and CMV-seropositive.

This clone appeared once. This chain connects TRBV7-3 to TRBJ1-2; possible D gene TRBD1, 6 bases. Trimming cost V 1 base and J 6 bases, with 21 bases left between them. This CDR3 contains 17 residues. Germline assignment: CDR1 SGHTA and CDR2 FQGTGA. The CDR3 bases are TGTGCCAGCAGCTTAAAAGCCCCGGACAGAACTATTGATGGCTACACCTTC. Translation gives CASSLKAPDRTIDGYTF.

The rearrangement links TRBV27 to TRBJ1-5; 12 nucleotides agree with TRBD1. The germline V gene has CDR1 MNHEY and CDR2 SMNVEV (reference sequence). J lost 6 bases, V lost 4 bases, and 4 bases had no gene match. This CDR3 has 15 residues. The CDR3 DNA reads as TGTGCCAGCAGTTCCGGGACAGGGGGCTTTCAGCCCCAGCATTTT. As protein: CASSSGTGGFQPQHF.

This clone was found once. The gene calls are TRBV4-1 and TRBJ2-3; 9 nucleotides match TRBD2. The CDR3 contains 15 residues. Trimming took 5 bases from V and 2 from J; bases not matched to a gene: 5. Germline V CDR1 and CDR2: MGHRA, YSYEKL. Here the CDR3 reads CASSVSGGPTDTQYF. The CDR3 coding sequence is TGCGCCAGCAGCGTTAGCGGGGGCCCCACAGATACGCAGTATTTT.

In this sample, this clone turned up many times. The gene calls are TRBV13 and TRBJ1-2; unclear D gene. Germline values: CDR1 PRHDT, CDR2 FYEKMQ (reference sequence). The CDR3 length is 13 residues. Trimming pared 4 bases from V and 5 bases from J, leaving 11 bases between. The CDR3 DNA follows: TGTGCCAGCAGCTACCGGACGGGGTATGGCTACACCTTC. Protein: CASSYRTGYGYTF.

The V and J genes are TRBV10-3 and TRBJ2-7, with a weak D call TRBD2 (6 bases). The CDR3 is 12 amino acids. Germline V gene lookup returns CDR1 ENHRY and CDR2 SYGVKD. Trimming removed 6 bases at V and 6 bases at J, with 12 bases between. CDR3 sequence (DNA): TGTGCCATCAGCGGACAAGCGGGCGAGCAGTACTTC. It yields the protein CAISGQAGEQYF.

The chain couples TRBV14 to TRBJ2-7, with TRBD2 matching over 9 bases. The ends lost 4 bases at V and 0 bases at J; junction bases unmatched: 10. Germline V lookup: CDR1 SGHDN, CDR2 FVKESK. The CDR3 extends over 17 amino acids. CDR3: CASSPRLAAVGSYEQYF. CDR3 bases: TGTGCCAGCAGCCCCAGACTAGCGGCTGTTGGCTCCTACGAGCAGTACTTC.

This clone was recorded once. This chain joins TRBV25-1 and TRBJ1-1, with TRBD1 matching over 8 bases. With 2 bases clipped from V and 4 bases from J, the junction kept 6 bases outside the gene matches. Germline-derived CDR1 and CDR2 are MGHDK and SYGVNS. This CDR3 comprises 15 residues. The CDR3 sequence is CASSESTGGFTEAFF. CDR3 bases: TGTGCCAGCAGTGAAAGTACAGGGGGATTCACTGAAGCTTTCTTT.